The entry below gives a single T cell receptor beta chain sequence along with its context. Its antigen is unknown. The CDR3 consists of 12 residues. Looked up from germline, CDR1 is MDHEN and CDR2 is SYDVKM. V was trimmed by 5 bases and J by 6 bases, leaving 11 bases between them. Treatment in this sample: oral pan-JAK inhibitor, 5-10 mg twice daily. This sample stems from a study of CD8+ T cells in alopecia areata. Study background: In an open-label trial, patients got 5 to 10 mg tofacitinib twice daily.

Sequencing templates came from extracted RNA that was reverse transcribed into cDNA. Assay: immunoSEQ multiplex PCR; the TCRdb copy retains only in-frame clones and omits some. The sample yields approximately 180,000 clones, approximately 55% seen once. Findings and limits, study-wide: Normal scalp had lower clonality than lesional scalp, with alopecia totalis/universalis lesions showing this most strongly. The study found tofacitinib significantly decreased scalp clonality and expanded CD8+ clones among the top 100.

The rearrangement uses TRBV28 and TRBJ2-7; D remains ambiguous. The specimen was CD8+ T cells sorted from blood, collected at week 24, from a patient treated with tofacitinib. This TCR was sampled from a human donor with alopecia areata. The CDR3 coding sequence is TGTGCCAGCAGTCTAGTTGAGAGCGAGCAGTACTTC. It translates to CASSLVESEQYF.